This T cell receptor beta chain was recovered during a study of technical replicates of blood from several donors. V gave up 0 bases and J gave up 2 bases, with 9 bases separating them. This CDR3 region has 14 residues. Germline V gives CDR1 SGHNT, CDR2 YYREEE (reference sequence). This clone was detected only once. Data came from immunoSEQ multiplex PCR; TCRdb stores just in-frame clones and leaves some out. The sample has fewer than 85,000 clones; 80% to 95% are singletons. The specimen sequenced was T cells isolated from PBMCs. The chain uses TRBV5-4 and TRBJ2-7; weak D call: TRBD2 (6 bases). This TCR was sampled from a human donor in good health. CDR3 region: CASSLEGGTYEQYF. The CDR3 DNA reads as TGTGCCAGCAGCTTGGAAGGAGGGACCTACGAGCAGTACTTC.